The next 5 T cell receptor beta chains were all read from a single sample in a study of blood T cell repertoires in COVID-19. Libraries were prepared by immunoSEQ multiplex PCR; TCRdb keeps only in-frame clonotypes and omits some of them. The sample has approximately 150,000 clones, more than 60% seen once. The sequencing input was peripheral blood. The receptor source for this set is a woman aged 60 to 75 with acute or convalescent COVID-19.

CDR3 amino acids: CASSGTENTEAFF. CDR3 nucleotide sequence: TGTGCCAGCAGCGGGACAGAGAACACTGAAGCTTTCTTT. This rearrangement joins TRBV6-5 to TRBJ1-1; TRBD1 matches 7 bases. This CDR3 has 13 amino acids. With V trimmed by 6 bases and J by 1 base, 2 bases remained unmatched. Looked up from germline, CDR1 is MNHEY and CDR2 is SVGAGI.

V is TRBV7-6 and J is TRBJ2-5; weak D call: TRBD2 (6 bases). CDR1 is SGHVS and CDR2 is FNYEAQ in the germline V gene. The CDR3 runs to 16 residues. With 0 bases removed from V and 2 bases from J, the gap between germline ends came to 13 bases. As DNA, the CDR3 is TGTGCCAGCAGCTTAGCTAGCGGAACGACTCAAGAGACCCAGTACTTC. It is translated as CASSLASGTTQETQYF.

This clone has a handful of counts. The V gene is TRBV18, the J gene TRBJ2-2, with D uncertain. This CDR3 is built from 12 residues. The germline CDR1 and CDR2 sequences are KGHSH and LQKENI. Trimming removed 2 bases at V and 6 bases at J, with 4 bases between. The CDR3 here is CASSPYPGELFF. CDR3 sequence (DNA): TGTGCCAGCTCACCATATCCCGGGGAGCTGTTTTTT.

This clone was counted a few times. The V gene is TRBV25-1, the J gene TRBJ2-3; 7 nucleotides agree with TRBD1. V gave up 5 bases and J gave up 1 base; unmatched junction bases: 3. Per the germline V gene, CDR1 is MGHDK and CDR2 is SYGVNS. The CDR3 consists of 14 residues. The CDR3 sequence: CASSRGQGTDTQYF. The CDR3 nucleotides read TGTGCCAGCAGTCGAGGACAGGGCACAGATACGCAGTATTTT.

The sample holds one count of this clone. The V gene is TRBV3-1 (or the pseudogene TRBV3-2), the J gene TRBJ1-2, with D possibly matching TRBD1 (5 bases). The CDR3 length is 14 residues. Germline V CDR1 and CDR2: LGHDT, YNNKEL (reference sequence). V was trimmed by 2 bases and J by 4 bases, leaving 11 bases between them. CDR3 region: CASSQITGGYGYTF. CDR3 DNA sequence: TGTGCCAGCAGCCAAATTACCGGGGGCTATGGCTACACCTTC.